This record covers a single T cell receptor beta chain. Its target antigen remains unknown. Base qualities are not recorded, but no much larger clone differs from it by a single base. Using the deep immunoSEQ assay, multiplex PCR amplified TCR CDR3 regions from genomic DNA. Extracted genomic DNA from each cell subset was spread evenly across all wells of several immunoSEQ 96-well plates, with each plate serving as a replicate. For sorted subsets, about 200 ng genomic DNA, equal to about 30,000 T cell genomes, was loaded into each replicate PCR. Purified libraries were quantified with a Qubit 3.0 fluorometer, sized on a Bioanalyzer 2100, and re-quantified with the KAPA Library Quantification kit. Every immunoSEQ 96-well plate was sequenced on a separate single-read 150-cycle Illumina NextSeq 550 flow cell. In the original analysis: The immunoSEQ output contained only junctional sequences without quality scores, so filtering could not match that applied to full-length reads. To assign V/J genes and CDR3, sequences were annotated against IMGT germline references using PyIR, a Python wrapper for IgBLAST v1.9. Reads were removed for weak V/J assignments (E-value above 1e-6), missing CDR3, stop codons, out-of-frame junctions, or ambiguous translated residues. V3J clonotypes were defined as sequences sharing an identical inferred V gene, J gene, and CDR3 amino acid sequence. The percentage overlap between two repertoires was calculated by dividing the number of shared unique clonotypes by the size of the smaller repertoire. Richness of each repertoire was evaluated using RTK rarefaction, the Chao1 estimator, and Recon v2.1 estimates of unobserved clonotypes. Generation probabilities were computed with OLGA for all TCRbeta clonotypes obtained by the gDNA method from a few donors. This is the immuneACCESS table as TCRdb keeps it, with only in-frame sequences that have V and J called. A part of the clones is gone; compared with another copy, unresolved V genes explain less than half, and the rest is unexplained. V and J calls plus clone size are reproduced from that table; the DNA served to infer D and trimming. This sample holds millions of clones; roughly 94% were observed only once. The ten top clones hold 0.13% of the sample.

Donors were healthy HIV-negative adults with no recently reported acute infections or vaccinations. All donors were Caucasian adults living in Nashville, Tennessee, USA. CD4+ T cells were enriched by magnetic negative selection; naive cells were then positively selected on CD45RA, and the negative fraction formed the memory subset. Blood was collected by leukapheresis, and PBMCs were isolated by Ficoll-Histopaque density gradient centrifugation and then cryopreserved in liquid nitrogen vapor phase. Analytical flow cytometry was used to check the purity and quantity of each magnetically sorted T cell population. From each sorted fraction, genomic DNA was isolated and quantified by UV absorbance on a Nanodrop 2000c. V and J are trimmed by 3 bases and 11 bases, and the gene matches miss 4 bases of the junction. Measured from the cysteine to the phenylalanine, the CDR3 is 14 residues long. Just CDR3 DNA is preserved here, 42 bases in frame from base 1. Looking up the germline V gene (reference sequence) yields CDR1 LNHDA and CDR2 SQIVND.

This record belongs to a study of shared clonotypes between healthy human individuals (TCRdb year 2020). Describing the broader study: A couple of women and three men aged 18 to 49 years were included in the cohort. For each donor, three plates each were used for CD4 naive and CD4 memory, two plates were used for CD8 naive, and one plate was used for CD8 memory. The study deeply sequenced blood TCR repertoires of about 5 healthy adults to estimate repertoire size and the extent of clonotype sharing between individuals. Different laboratories and diverse techniques were used to prepare libraries and sequence TCR repertoires, to increase sequencing depth and limit assay-specific biases. Per donor, leukapheresis produced somewhere between about 0.94 and 9.5 billion PBMCs.

Results and caveats for the whole study, not just this receptor: Sampling was restricted to blood, and TCR repertoires in tissue are likely to differ from TCR repertoires in blood. The small number of donors limited the genetic and exposure-history diversity represented. Incomplete sequencing was indicated by rarefaction of sorted-subset datasets, despite the large sequencing depth. Across a few donors, 4.5% to 6.5% of naive CD4, more than 3% of naive CD8, approximately 2.5% of memory CD4, and 0.4% to 0.45% of memory CD8 clonotypes were shared. Based on pairwise subsampling, the degree of clonotype sharing among donors was expected to be affected by sequencing depth. Clonotypes shared by all four sorted-subset donors showed higher generation probabilities than non-shared clonotypes. Estimated clonotype richness was generally larger for naive than for memory subsets.

The rearranged chain carries TRBV19 and TRBJ1-6, and TRBD1 matches 10 of the central bases. The receptor was isolated from a man aged 18 to 30 in good health. The sequenced sample was naive CD4+ T cells sorted from blood. The cell subset or site tag for this specimen amounts to: CD45RA+ positively selected. The DNA is TGTGCCAGTAGTATGGGACAGGGGATGACACCCCTCCACTTT. It encodes CASSMGQGMTPLHF.